What follows is one TCR beta chain and its context. The data were produced by immunoSEQ multiplex PCR, yet TCRdb's version contains in-frame clones alone and is incomplete. The sample has approximately 130,000 clones, roughly 85% seen once. The entry originates in a study of blood T cell repertoires in COVID-19. Sequenced sample: peripheral blood. The clonotype was recovered from a human donor in a cohort sampled during active COVID-19.

CDR3 loop: CASSITGFGDSPLHF. The DNA of the CDR3 is TGTGCCAGCAGTATTACAGGGTTCGGGGACTCACCCCTCCACTTT. The J gene is TRBJ1-6, the V gene TRBV6-5, with D perhaps matching TRBD1 (6 bases). Germline loops: CDR1 MNHEY, CDR2 SVGAGI. There are 15 residues in the CDR3. Trimming removed 5 bases at V and 10 bases at J, with 18 bases between.